This TCR beta chain originates from a study of blood T cell repertoires in COVID-19. Study-wide context: Acute and convalescent COVID-19 specimens originated in the United States, Italy and Spain. In each case, the material was cDNA or gDNA derived from T cells, B-cell-depleted T cells, or PBMCs.

Sequencing was performed with immunoSEQ multiplex PCR; in TCRdb, only in-frame clones are kept and a portion is missing. In the table there are fewer than 250,000 clones, 83% of which are singletons. Germline V lookup: CDR1 SGHTA, CDR2 FQGTGA. The CDR3 contains 15 residues. This TCR derives from a woman aged 40 to 50 with active or convalescent COVID-19. What was sequenced was peripheral blood. V gene TRBV7-3 combines with J gene TRBJ2-7; 12 nucleotides align to TRBD2. The DNA end favors TRBJ2-1, so the J call may be wrong. The CDR3 nucleotides read TGTGCCAGCAGCCGGACTAGCGGGGCGGGGAATGAGCAGTTCTTC. Residues: CASSRTSGAGNEQFF.